This T cell receptor (beta chain) is drawn from a study of cytomegalovirus exposure and HLA in healthy donors. About the research overall: Researchers found that under 90% of just under 400 genotyped donors fell within the Caucasian-associated ancestry cluster.

A few counts support this clone. The antigen is not known. The study, taken as a whole, reports: Prediction of most subjects' HLA-A and HLA-B alleles by TCR beta sequences was reportedly accurate.

60 Vbeta and 13 Jbeta primers were used in PCR. TCRdb keeps only in-frame clones here, not all; method: immunoSEQ multiplex PCR. The sample has 160,000 or so clones; around four fifths are singletons. This clonotype originated in a male donor in good health and CMV-seronegative. The material sequenced was PBMCs.

The CDR3 region has the DNA TGTGCCAGCAGCCAGCCCTGGACTAGCGGCGCCACCTACAATGAGCAGTTCTTC. Amino acids: CASSQPWTSGATYNEQFF. The gene calls are TRBV4-2 and TRBJ2-1, with 10 bases lining up with TRBD2. The CDR3 extends over 18 amino acids. From germline, CDR1 is LGHNA and CDR2 YNFKEQ. V lost 3 bases and J lost 2; bases outside the gene matches: 10.